The 3 T cell receptor beta chains below were found in one sample sequenced in a study of tumor-infiltrating lymphocytes in primary liver carcinoma. Co-extracting RNA and DNA was done with about 20-33 mg of unsorted bulk tissue as input. cDNA specific to TCR beta was made from 500 ng of total RNA, with a constant-region primer employed for priming. ARM-PCR, slightly modified, supplied the TCR beta libraries through three nested multiplex PCR rounds. Use of TRBV1-TRBV30 forward primers with a C-beta reverse primer characterized the first two PCR rounds, which lasted nine to eleven cycles each. TCRdb passed the multiplex PCR reads through MiXCR, listing each CDR3 protein once. In the table there are 20,000 to 25,000 distinct CDR3 sequences, around 84% of which are singletons. Source material: liver tumor tissue from sampling region 2. Subset indicated: tumor region T2, inferior pole. These receptors all come from a woman aged 30 to 39 with primary liver carcinoma and hepatitis B virus infection.

This clonotype rates as medium-sized. The CDR3 loop is CASSLGRSSGSTDTQYF. The CDR3 DNA is TGTGCCAGCAGCTTAGGACGTTCTAGCGGTAGCACAGATACGCAGTATTTT. The rearrangement uses TRBV7-9 and TRBJ2-3; 7 nucleotides agree with TRBD2. The CDR3 runs 17 residues. Trimming took 1 base from V and 0 from J; bases not matched to a gene: 7. Germline V gives CDR1 SEHNR, CDR2 FQNEAQ (reference sequence).

The sample holds one count of this clonotype. The junction departs from germline at one end; a sequencing error may be responsible. The V gene is TRBV11-2, the J gene TRBJ2-7, with unresolved D. The CDR3 length is 11 residues. The V gene's germline CDR1 is SGHAT and CDR2 FQNNGV. The CDR3 region has the DNA TGTGCCAGCAGTCAAACCAGTGAGCAGTGCTTC. This codes for CASSQTSEQCF.

The V call is TRBV28, the J call TRBJ2-7, with D uncertain. CDR1 and CDR2 from the germline V gene are MDHEN and SYDVKM. The CDR3 covers 17 residues. V lost 9 bases and J 1 base, leaving 25 bases between the germline ends. CDR3: CARSLPLDGWHSYEQYF. The CDR3 DNA is TGTGCCAGGAGCCTCCCTTTGGACGGATGGCATTCCTACGAGCAGTACTTC.